This note documents a single T cell receptor beta chain sequence. The source of the sample is a study of immune evolution from preneoplasia to lung adenocarcinoma. Generated by immunoSEQ multiplex PCR, the TCRdb table keeps only in-frame clones and is missing some. The profile covers some 2,400 clones, with under 85% appearing a single time and over 9% taken by the ten largest. There are 18 residues in the CDR3. V was clipped by 2 bases and J by 4 bases, with 20 bases between them. CDR1 SGHAT and CDR2 FQNNGV come from the germline V gene. Between the mid-2010s and the late 2010s, patients underwent resection in Japan or China.

Sequenced material: FFPE lung adenocarcinoma in situ tissue. J is TRBJ1-4 and V is TRBV11-2; D remains unclear. This TCR was recovered from a person aged 70 to 85 with lung adenocarcinoma. The CDR3 coding sequence is TGTGCCAGCAGCTTATTAAGAGGATCGCTCGAATTTAATGAAAAACTGTTTTTT. This encodes CASSLLRGSLEFNEKLFF.